What follows is one T cell receptor beta chain and its context. In this sample, this clonotype turned up many times. Its cognate antigen has yet to be identified. Base qualities are not at hand, and no much larger clone is one base apart. cDNA synthesis used template-switch 5'RACE with a primer carrying a 10-nucleotide random unique molecular identifier tagging each TCR transcript. Every sequencing run covered 15-18 subjects and yielded more than 160 million TCR-beta sequences. The RNeasy kit was used for extraction of total RNA. The KAPA Real-time Library Amplification kit was used to amplify TCR-beta VDJ regions with primers targeting the TCR constant region and the 5'RACE anchor. A first PCR added sample indexes and Illumina adaptors, and a second PCR then raised library yield. The roughly 650 bp TCR product was size-selected on a 2% E-gel SizeSelection system after Ampure bead purification. Before pooling, libraries had their quality checked on a Bioanalyzer, their concentration measured with Qubit, and their quantity determined with the Kapa Library Quantification kit. An Illumina HiSeq 2500 was used to sequence the libraries paired-end at 2 x 150 bp. To increase sequence diversity, roughly 23-30% phiX was spiked into each library pool. Turning to the authors' computational methods: The quality-filtered reads were processed with the UMI-based MiGEC pipeline, whose error correction step removed more than 80% of the raw TCR sequences. IMGT germline references were used for alignment of VDJ genes, and clonotypes were defined by a unique CDR3 amino acid sequence together with V-J genes. Clonal expansion, Shannon diversity and CDR3 relatedness (CalcPairwiseDistances, ClusterSamples) were evaluated with VDJtools, and phylogenetic trees were built with CLCbio workbench. A clone was classed as expanded if it had 8 or more unique UMIs, a cutoff based on coefficient-of-variation modelling across technical triplicates. TCRdb's own reprocessing of the public reads used fastp at Q25 and MiXCR and kept productive beta chains. A single entry per CDR3 protein holds the most common genes and DNA from its merged rows. TCRdb's processing, not the authors' own work, is the source of the V and J calls. The sample table shows 55,000 to 70,000 distinct CDR3 sequences, and 4% to 6% are seen once. The ten biggest clones cover about 3.2% of the sample.

The CDR3, cysteine through phenylalanine, is 14 amino acids long. Kept here is only the CDR3 DNA, which spans 42 bases and is read in frame from base 1. Trimming at the junction amounts to 2 bases on V and 11 bases on J, and the germline ends lie 13 bases apart. This specimen belongs to a study of neurological immune-mediated disorders (dated by TCRdb to between 2018 and 2020). Background for the entire study: Of the roughly 34 multiple sclerosis patients, about 31 had relapsing-remitting MS and 3 had secondary progressive MS. The study compared peripheral blood TCR-beta repertoires of HTLV-I-associated myelopathy (HAM/TSP) patients, multiple sclerosis patients and healthy controls using UMI-based sequencing. Alongside PBMC samples, the set of more than 85 TCR-beta libraries contained longitudinal samples, technical triplicates, and paired CD4+ and CD8+ T-cell subsets that had been sorted. The cohort included 60 to 75 subjects: about 14 with HAM/TSP, about 34 with multiple sclerosis, and approximately 20 healthy controls. Overall results and qualifications from the work: No identical CDR3 amino acid sequences were found to be shared among expanded clones across subjects, suggesting that TCR-beta repertoires were private in all groups. TCR clonal expansion was highest in HAM/TSP patients and lowest in MS patients, with MS patients falling below even healthy controls. Repertoires from 18 of 34 MS patients were grouped by phylogenetic analysis into a cluster of related CDR3 sequences, suggesting a possible repertoire-level signature. No clinical or MRI features were associated with the MS cluster, and the authors said that larger cohorts are needed.

For unsorted PBMC libraries, 2 million PBMCs were used after storage in RNAlater at -80 degrees C until RNA extraction. The multiple sclerosis patients were enrolled in a US clinical protocol that used magnetic resonance imaging to evaluate disease progression. PBMCs were separated from peripheral blood using Ficoll-Hypaque density gradient centrifugation and then cryopreserved in liquid nitrogen. The sequence links TRBV12-3 or TRBV12-4 to TRBJ1-6; the D gene lacks a confident call. This clonotype originated in a woman aged 50 to 60 with multiple sclerosis. The sequencing input was PBMCs. The DNA is as follows: TGTGCCAGCAGTTTAAGTTCCGGAGGTCCACCCCTCCACTTT. It translates to CASSLSSGGPPLHF.